This is a list of T cell receptor beta chains from one sample in a study of immune evolution from preneoplasia to lung adenocarcinoma. This table comes from immunoSEQ multiplex PCR, and its TCRdb copy is limited to in-frame clones, with some not included. This table has roughly 5,500 clones, 65% to 85% appearing once. The material sequenced was FFPE adjacent normal lung tissue. The receptors here all came from an older donor with lung adenocarcinoma. The CDR3 runs from the conserved cysteine through the conserved F or W. Each record gives: J gene, clone size, D gene, V gene, CDR3 protein, CDR3 DNA. The D gene is left open where the match is weak. For some rows the clone size is stated as once, few or many, or as a class when expanded; others skip it.

j_call: TRBJ2-1
clone_size: NA
d_call: NA
v_call: TRBV9
cdr3_aa: CASSPPGSNNEQFF
cdr3_nt: TGTGCCAGCAGCCCCCCGGGATCTAACAATGAGCAGTTCTTC

j_call: TRBJ2-7
clone_size: NA
d_call: NA
v_call: TRBV4-3
cdr3_aa: CASSQDWGWGYEQYF
cdr3_nt: TGCGCCAGCAGCCAAGATTGGGGGTGGGGCTACGAGCAGTACTTC

j_call: TRBJ2-7
clone_size: NA
d_call: NA
v_call: TRBV6-1
cdr3_aa: CASLTSGVLYEQYF
cdr3_nt: TGTGCCAGCCTTACCTCGGGAGTACTCTACGAGCAGTACTTC

j_call: TRBJ1-1
clone_size: NA
d_call: NA
v_call: TRBV19
cdr3_aa: CASSIVGATSEAFF
cdr3_nt: TGTGCCAGTAGTATAGTGGGGGCGACCAGCGAAGCTTTCTTT

j_call: TRBJ2-5
clone_size: NA
d_call: NA
v_call: TRBV6-5
cdr3_aa: CATSRTEPQTQYF
cdr3_nt: TGTGCCACTTCCCGGACAGAGCCGCAGACCCAGTACTTC

j_call: TRBJ2-4
clone_size: NA
d_call: NA
v_call: TRBV9
cdr3_aa: CASSAGQAGSKGKDIQYF
cdr3_nt: TGTGCCAGCAGCGCCGGCCAGGCAGGGTCAAAGGGAAAGGACATTCAGTACTTC

j_call: TRBJ1-1
clone_size: NA
d_call: TRBD1
v_call: TRBV16
cdr3_aa: CASSRAGTGKGAFF
cdr3_nt: TGTGCCAGCAGCCGAGCCGGGACAGGGAAGGGAGCTTTCTTT

j_call: TRBJ2-2
clone_size: NA
d_call: TRBD1
v_call: TRBV4-3
cdr3_aa: CASSQALQGISGELFF
cdr3_nt: TGCGCCAGCAGCCAAGCCTTACAGGGGATCTCCGGGGAGCTGTTTTTT

j_call: TRBJ2-1
clone_size: few
d_call: NA
v_call: TRBV30
cdr3_aa: CAWSRRGATYNEQFF
cdr3_nt: TGTGCCTGGAGTCGGCGAGGGGCAACCTACAATGAGCAGTTCTTC

j_call: TRBJ2-2
clone_size: NA
d_call: NA
v_call: TRBV5-1
cdr3_aa: CASSFLGGAGELFF
cdr3_nt: TGCGCCAGCAGCTTCCTTGGGGGAGCCGGGGAGCTGTTTTTT

j_call: TRBJ2-7
clone_size: NA
d_call: NA
v_call: TRBV15
cdr3_aa: CATSRDLGVGGEQYF
cdr3_nt: TGTGCCACCAGCAGAGATCTCGGGGTAGGGGGCGAGCAGTACTTC

j_call: TRBJ2-2
clone_size: once
d_call: NA
v_call: TRBV10-1
cdr3_aa: CASSASITGELFF
cdr3_nt: TGCGCCAGTTCAGCAAGCATTACCGGGGAGCTGTTTTTT

j_call: TRBJ2-3
clone_size: NA
d_call: TRBD2
v_call: TRBV11-2
cdr3_aa: CASSLGTSIDTQYF
cdr3_nt: TGTGCCAGCAGCTTAGGGACTAGTATCGATACGCAGTATTTT

j_call: TRBJ2-5
clone_size: NA
d_call: NA
v_call: TRBV25-1
cdr3_aa: CASSDDSSGQETQYF
cdr3_nt: TGTGCCAGCAGTGATGACAGTTCGGGGCAAGAGACCCAGTACTTC

j_call: TRBJ2-7
clone_size: NA
d_call: NA
v_call: TRBV7-8
cdr3_aa: CASSLAAGLNEQYF
cdr3_nt: TGTGCCAGCAGCTTAGCTGCAGGGCTGAACGAGCAGTACTTC

j_call: TRBJ2-7
clone_size: NA
d_call: TRBD1
v_call: TRBV30
cdr3_aa: CAWSVGTGSYEQYF
cdr3_nt: TGTGCCTGGAGTGTAGGGACAGGGTCCTACGAGCAGTACTTC

j_call: TRBJ1-1
clone_size: NA
d_call: NA
v_call: TRBV9
cdr3_aa: CASSVESGGTEAFF
cdr3_nt: TGTGCCAGCAGCGTAGAGTCCGGAGGAACTGAAGCTTTCTTT

j_call: TRBJ1-3
clone_size: once
d_call: TRBD1
v_call: TRBV6-5
cdr3_aa: CASSYHTGGAGNTIYF
cdr3_nt: TGTGCCAGCAGTTATCATACAGGGGGCGCTGGAAACACCATATATTTT